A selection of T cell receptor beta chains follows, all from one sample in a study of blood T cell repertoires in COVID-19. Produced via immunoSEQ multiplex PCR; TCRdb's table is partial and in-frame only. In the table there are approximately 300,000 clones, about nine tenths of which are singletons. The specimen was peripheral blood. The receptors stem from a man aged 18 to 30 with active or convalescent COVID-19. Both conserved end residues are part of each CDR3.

CDR3aa: CASSVTGDNSPLHF
j_gene: TRBJ1-6
v_gene: TRBV9
len: 14

CDR3aa: CASSPHTGANTEAFF
j_gene: TRBJ1-1
v_gene: TRBV18
len: 15

CDR3aa: CAISVKLSTDTQYF
j_gene: TRBJ2-3
v_gene: TRBV10-3
len: 14

CDR3aa: CASSPHPGSEQFF
j_gene: TRBJ2-1
v_gene: TRBV4-1
len: 13

CDR3aa: CASSPPGGSGNTIYF
j_gene: TRBJ1-3
v_gene: TRBV18
len: 15

CDR3aa: CASSNLRQAYNEQFF
j_gene: TRBJ2-1
v_gene: TRBV19
len: 15

CDR3aa: CASSLGQFNYGYTF
j_gene: TRBJ1-2
v_gene: TRBV5-6
len: 14

CDR3aa: CASATGAATNEKLFF
j_gene: TRBJ1-4
v_gene: TRBV4-1
len: 15

CDR3aa: CASRRERDLFDEQFF
j_gene: TRBJ2-1
v_gene: TRBV6-5
len: 15

CDR3aa: CASSRGGSGTTGELFF
j_gene: TRBJ2-2
v_gene: TRBV19
len: 16

CDR3aa: CASSSRVGTSPYNEQFF
j_gene: TRBJ2-1
v_gene: TRBV9
len: 17

CDR3aa: CASSQDGRAYNEQFF
j_gene: TRBJ2-1
v_gene: TRBV4-3
len: 15

CDR3aa: CASSPTGTYEQYF
j_gene: TRBJ2-7
v_gene: TRBV14
len: 13

CDR3aa: CAISEPGLGTYNEQFF
j_gene: TRBJ2-1
v_gene: TRBV10-3
len: 16

CDR3aa: CASSFFQGPYEQYF
j_gene: TRBJ2-7
v_gene: TRBV7-2
len: 14

CDR3aa: CAPLGGSSYEQYF
j_gene: TRBJ2-7
v_gene: TRBV23-1
len: 13

CDR3aa: CASAGTGIYEQYF
j_gene: TRBJ2-7
v_gene: TRBV25-1
len: 13

CDR3aa: CASMQYNSGNTIYF
j_gene: TRBJ1-3
v_gene: TRBV28
len: 14

CDR3aa: CASSLLAANTGELFF
j_gene: TRBJ2-2
v_gene: TRBV27
len: 15

CDR3aa: CASSIGGVAFYSTDTQYF
j_gene: TRBJ2-3
v_gene: TRBV19
len: 18